This T cell receptor beta chain was recovered during a study of early T cells in non-severe SARS-CoV-2 infection. Study-wide context: Whole-blood bulk RNA, unsorted, was sequenced, and chains were unpaired.

This clonotype was counted only a few times. CDR3 length: 14 amino acids. In germline, CDR1 is KGHSH, CDR2 LQKENI. V was clipped by 0 bases and J by 4 bases, with 9 bases between them. Attached unique molecular identifiers marked individual cDNA molecules. In TCRdb, the 5' RACE reads were re-called with MiXCR into one record per CDR3 protein. The table shows about 55,000 distinct CDR3 sequences, with less than 9.5% occurring only once. The chain has TRBV18 and TRBJ1-2; D gene unclear. The source material was whole blood. The receptor's source is an adult who was a healthcare worker with PCR-confirmed SARS-CoV-2 infection or an uninfected control (not recorded which). The CDR3 region is CASSPPGRLYGYTF. CDR3 DNA: TGTGCCAGCTCACCACCCGGCAGGCTCTATGGCTACACCTTC.